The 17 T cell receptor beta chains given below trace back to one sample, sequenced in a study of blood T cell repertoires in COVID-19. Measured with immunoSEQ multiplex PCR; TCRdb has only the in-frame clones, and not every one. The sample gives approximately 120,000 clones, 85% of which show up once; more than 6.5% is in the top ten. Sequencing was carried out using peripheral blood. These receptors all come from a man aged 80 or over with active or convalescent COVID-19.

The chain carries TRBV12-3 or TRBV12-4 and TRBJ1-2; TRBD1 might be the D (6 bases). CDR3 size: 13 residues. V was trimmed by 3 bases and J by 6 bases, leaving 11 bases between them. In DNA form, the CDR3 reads TGTGCCAGCAGTTTCGGGGGGGCGGATGGCTACACCTTC. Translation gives CASSFGGADGYTF.

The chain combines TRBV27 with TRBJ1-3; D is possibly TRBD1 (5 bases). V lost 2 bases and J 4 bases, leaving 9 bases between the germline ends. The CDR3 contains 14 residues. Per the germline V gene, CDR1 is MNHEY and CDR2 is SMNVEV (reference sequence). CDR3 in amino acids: CASSLGGLGNTIYF. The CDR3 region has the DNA TGTGCCAGCAGTTTAGGGGGGTTAGGAAACACCATATATTTT.

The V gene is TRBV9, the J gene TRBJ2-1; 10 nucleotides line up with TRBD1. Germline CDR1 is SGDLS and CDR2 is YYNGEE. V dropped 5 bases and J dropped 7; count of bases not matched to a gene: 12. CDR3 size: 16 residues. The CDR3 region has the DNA TGTGCCAGCAGAGAAAGGGACAGGGGATTCGTTAATGAGCAGTTCTTC. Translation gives CASRERDRGFVNEQFF.

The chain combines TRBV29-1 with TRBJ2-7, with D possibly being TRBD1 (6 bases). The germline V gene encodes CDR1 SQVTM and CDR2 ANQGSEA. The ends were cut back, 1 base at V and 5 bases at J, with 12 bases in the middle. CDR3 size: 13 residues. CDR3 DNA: TGCAGCGTTGAAGGAGAGGGGGTCAACGAGCAGTACTTC. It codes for CSVEGEGVNEQYF.

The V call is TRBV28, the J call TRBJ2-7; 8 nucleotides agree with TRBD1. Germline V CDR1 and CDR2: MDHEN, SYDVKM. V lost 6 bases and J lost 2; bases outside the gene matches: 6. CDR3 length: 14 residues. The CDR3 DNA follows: TGTGCCAGCAGCCTAAAGGACAGGGCCTACGAGCAGTACTTC. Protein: CASSLKDRAYEQYF.

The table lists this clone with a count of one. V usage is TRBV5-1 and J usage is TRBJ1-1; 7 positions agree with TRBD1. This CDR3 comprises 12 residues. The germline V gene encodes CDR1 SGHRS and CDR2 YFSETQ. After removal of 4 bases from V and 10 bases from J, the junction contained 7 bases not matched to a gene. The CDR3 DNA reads TGCGCCAGCAGCCCGGGACAGTTTCCAGCTTTCTTT. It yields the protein CASSPGQFPAFF.

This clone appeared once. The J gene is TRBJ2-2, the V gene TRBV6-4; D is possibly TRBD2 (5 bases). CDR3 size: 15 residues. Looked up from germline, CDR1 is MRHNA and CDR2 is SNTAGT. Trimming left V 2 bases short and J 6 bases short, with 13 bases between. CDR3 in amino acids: CASSDGMIAPGELFF. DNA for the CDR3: TGTGCCAGCAGTGACGGGATGATAGCGCCCGGGGAGCTGTTTTTT.

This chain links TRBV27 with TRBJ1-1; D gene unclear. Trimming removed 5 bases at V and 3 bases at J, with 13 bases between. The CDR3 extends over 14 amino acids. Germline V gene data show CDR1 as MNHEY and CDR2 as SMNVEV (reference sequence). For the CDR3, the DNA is TGTGCCAGCAGTAAGAGAGGGTGGGACACTGAAGCTTTCTTT. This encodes CASSKRGWDTEAFF.

CDR3 sequence: CAITPGHDTGELFF. CDR3 bases: TGTGCCATCACCCCGGGACACGACACCGGGGAGCTGTTTTTT. The chain has TRBV10-3 and TRBJ2-2; TRBD1 is a possible D gene (6 bases). This CDR3 is 14 amino acids long. Germline loops: CDR1 ENHRY, CDR2 SYGVKD. The V end was cut by 7 bases, the J end by 3 bases, with 12 bases between.

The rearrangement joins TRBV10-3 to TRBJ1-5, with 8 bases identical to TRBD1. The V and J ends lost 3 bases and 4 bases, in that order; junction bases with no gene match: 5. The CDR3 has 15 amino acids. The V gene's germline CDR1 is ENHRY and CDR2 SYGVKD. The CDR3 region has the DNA TGTGCCATCAGTGAATTTACAGGGGGGAATCAGCCCCAGCATTTT. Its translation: CAISEFTGGNQPQHF.

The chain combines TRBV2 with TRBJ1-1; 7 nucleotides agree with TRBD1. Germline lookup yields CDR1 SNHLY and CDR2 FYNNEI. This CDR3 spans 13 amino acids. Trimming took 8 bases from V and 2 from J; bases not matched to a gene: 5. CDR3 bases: TGTGCCAGCTCGGGACAGACTAACACTGAAGCTTTCTTT. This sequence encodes CASSGQTNTEAFF.

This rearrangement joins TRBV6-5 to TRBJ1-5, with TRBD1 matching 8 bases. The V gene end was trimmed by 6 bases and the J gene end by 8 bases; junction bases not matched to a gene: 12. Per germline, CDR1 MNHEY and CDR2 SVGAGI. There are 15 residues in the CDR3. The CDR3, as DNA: TGTGCCAGCAGCCAAGGGGCAGGGGGCATCAAGCCCCAGCATTTT. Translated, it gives CASSQGAGGIKPQHF.

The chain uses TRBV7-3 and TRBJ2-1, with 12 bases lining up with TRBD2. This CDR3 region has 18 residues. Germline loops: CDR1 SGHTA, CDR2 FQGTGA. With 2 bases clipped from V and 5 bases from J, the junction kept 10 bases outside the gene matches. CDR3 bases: TGTGCCAGCAGCTTATGGTCTAGCGGGAGGGCCTTTGACAATGAGCAGTTCTTC. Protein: CASSLWSSGRAFDNEQFF.

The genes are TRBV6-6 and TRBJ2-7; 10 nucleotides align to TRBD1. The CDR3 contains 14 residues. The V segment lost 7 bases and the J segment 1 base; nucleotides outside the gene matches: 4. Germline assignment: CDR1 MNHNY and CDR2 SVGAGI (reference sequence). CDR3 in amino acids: CASTRDRGSYEQYF. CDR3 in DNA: TGTGCCAGCACCCGGGACAGGGGTTCCTACGAGCAGTACTTC.

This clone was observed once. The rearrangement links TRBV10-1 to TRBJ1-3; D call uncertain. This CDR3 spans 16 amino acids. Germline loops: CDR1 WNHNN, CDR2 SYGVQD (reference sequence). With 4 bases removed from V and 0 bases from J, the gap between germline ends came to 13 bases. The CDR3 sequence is CASSGEEPTSGNTIYF. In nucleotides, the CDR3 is TGCGCCAGCAGTGGAGAGGAACCGACCTCTGGAAACACCATATATTTT.

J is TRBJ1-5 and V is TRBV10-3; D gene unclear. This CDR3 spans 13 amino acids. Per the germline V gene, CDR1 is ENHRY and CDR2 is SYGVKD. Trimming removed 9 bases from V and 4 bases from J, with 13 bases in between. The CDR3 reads CAITREKNQPQHF. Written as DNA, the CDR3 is TGTGCCATAACCCGGGAAAAAAATCAGCCCCAGCATTTT.

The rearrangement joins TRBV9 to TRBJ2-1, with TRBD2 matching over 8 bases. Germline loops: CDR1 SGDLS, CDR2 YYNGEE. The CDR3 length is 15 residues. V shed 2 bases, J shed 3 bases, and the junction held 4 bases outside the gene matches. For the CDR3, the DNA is TGTGCCAGCAGCGTTGGAGCGGGAGACTACAATGAGCAGTTCTTC. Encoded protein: CASSVGAGDYNEQFF.